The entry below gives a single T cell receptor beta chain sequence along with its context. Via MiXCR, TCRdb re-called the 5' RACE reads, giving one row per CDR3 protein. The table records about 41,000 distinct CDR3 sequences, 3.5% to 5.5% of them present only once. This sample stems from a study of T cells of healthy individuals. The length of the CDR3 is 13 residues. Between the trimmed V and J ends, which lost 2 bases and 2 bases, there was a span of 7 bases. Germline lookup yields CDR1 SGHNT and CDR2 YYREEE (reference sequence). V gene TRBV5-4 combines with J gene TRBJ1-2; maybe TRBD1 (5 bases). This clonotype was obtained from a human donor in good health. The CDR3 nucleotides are TGTGCCAGCAGCTTACCAGGGAACTATGGCTACACCTTC. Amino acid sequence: CASSLPGNYGYTF.